Listed below are T cell receptor beta chains from one sample, sequenced in a study of blood T cell repertoires in COVID-19. The data were produced by immunoSEQ multiplex PCR, yet TCRdb's version contains in-frame clones alone and is incomplete. Among approximately 94,000 clones listed, approximately 87% were seen once. Specimen: peripheral blood. Every receptor here comes from a human donor in a cohort sampled during active COVID-19. CDR3s include the opening cysteine and the closing phenylalanine or tryptophan. Fields, in order: V gene, J gene, D gene, clone size, CDR3 protein, CDR3 DNA. A D gene is named only where the DNA matches it firmly. Some rows mark clone size as missing; the rest say once, few, many or name a class of expanded clone.

v_call: TRBV5-1
j_call: TRBJ1-2
d_call: TRBD1
clone_size: .
cdr3_aa: CASSSGGTQGAGGYTF
cdr3_nt: TGCGCCAGCAGCTCAGGGGGAACACAGGGCGCGGGCGGCTACACCTTC

v_call: TRBV10-3
j_call: TRBJ2-1
d_call: .
clone_size: .
cdr3_aa: CAISEGLASPQFF
cdr3_nt: TGTGCCATCAGTGAAGGGCTAGCGAGCCCGCAGTTCTTC

v_call: TRBV19
j_call: TRBJ1-6
d_call: .
clone_size: .
cdr3_aa: CASSHEEVGSPLHF
cdr3_nt: TGTGCCAGTAGTCACGAGGAGGTCGGTTCACCCCTCCACTTT

v_call: TRBV28
j_call: TRBJ1-2
d_call: .
clone_size: .
cdr3_aa: CASSPRAPYGYTF
cdr3_nt: TGTGCCAGCAGTCCCAGGGCCCCATATGGCTACACCTTC

v_call: TRBV9
j_call: TRBJ1-1
d_call: TRBD1
clone_size: .
cdr3_aa: CASSAADRANTEAFF
cdr3_nt: TGTGCCAGCAGCGCCGCGGACAGGGCAAACACTGAAGCTTTCTTT

v_call: TRBV6-2/TRBV6-3
j_call: TRBJ2-7
d_call: TRBD1
clone_size: .
cdr3_aa: CASNPDRGLGSYEQYF
cdr3_nt: TGTGCCAGCAACCCCGACAGGGGGCTTGGGTCCTACGAGCAGTACTTC

v_call: TRBV6-4
j_call: TRBJ2-2
d_call: .
clone_size: .
cdr3_aa: CASSDSRGGENTGELFF
cdr3_nt: TGTGCCAGCAGTGACTCCCGTGGAGGGGAAAACACCGGGGAGCTGTTTTTT

v_call: TRBV5-1
j_call: TRBJ2-1
d_call: TRBD2
clone_size: .
cdr3_aa: CASSLYGTSGTYNEQFF
cdr3_nt: TGCGCCAGCAGCTTGTATGGGACTAGCGGGACCTACAATGAGCAGTTCTTC

v_call: TRBV18
j_call: TRBJ2-1
d_call: TRBD2
clone_size: .
cdr3_aa: CASSPLSGSSGDEQFF
cdr3_nt: TGTGCCAGCTCACCTCTTAGCGGGAGTTCGGGCGATGAGCAGTTCTTC

v_call: TRBV5-1
j_call: TRBJ2-7
d_call: TRBD1
clone_size: few
cdr3_aa: CASSLGTGGSLYEQYF
cdr3_nt: TGCGCCAGCAGCTTAGGGACAGGGGGTTCCCTCTACGAGCAGTACTTC

v_call: TRBV7-8
j_call: TRBJ1-5
d_call: .
clone_size: once
cdr3_aa: CASTGLRHQPQHF
cdr3_nt: TGTGCCAGCACCGGACTCCGCCATCAGCCCCAGCATTTT

v_call: TRBV6-5
j_call: TRBJ2-7
d_call: .
clone_size: .
cdr3_aa: CASSPAGGPIWQYF
cdr3_nt: TGTGCCAGCAGTCCAGCGGGTGGTCCCATATGGCAGTACTTC

v_call: TRBV20-1
j_call: TRBJ2-5
d_call: TRBD2
clone_size: .
cdr3_aa: CSASRTSGPETQYF
cdr3_nt: TGCAGTGCTAGTAGGACTAGCGGGCCAGAGACCCAGTACTTC

v_call: TRBV5-4
j_call: TRBJ2-7
d_call: TRBD2
clone_size: .
cdr3_aa: CASSWGGEQYF
cdr3_nt: TGTGCCAGCAGCTGGGGGGGGGAGCAGTACTTC

v_call: TRBV21-1
j_call: TRBJ2-1
d_call: .
clone_size: .
cdr3_aa: CASSFLGCSSYNEQFF
cdr3_nt: TGTGCCAGCAGTTTTCTCGGGTGCAGCTCCTACAATGAGCAGTTCTTC

v_call: TRBV7-8
j_call: TRBJ2-1
d_call: TRBD2
clone_size: once
cdr3_aa: CASSLVWREGHNEQFF
cdr3_nt: TGTGCCAGCAGCTTAGTCTGGCGGGAGGGCCACAATGAGCAGTTCTTC

v_call: TRBV5-1
j_call: TRBJ1-2
d_call: .
clone_size: .
cdr3_aa: CASSSRGGDYGYTF
cdr3_nt: TGCGCCAGCAGCTCGAGGGGAGGGGACTATGGCTACACCTTC

v_call: TRBV18
j_call: TRBJ2-5
d_call: TRBD2
clone_size: few
cdr3_aa: CASSFTTSGRETQYF
cdr3_nt: TGTGCCAGCTCATTCACGACTAGCGGGAGGGAGACCCAGTACTTC

v_call: TRBV12-3/TRBV12-4
j_call: TRBJ2-3
d_call: TRBD2
clone_size: .
cdr3_aa: CASRRGKDTQYF
cdr3_nt: TGTGCCAGCAGGCGGGGGAAAGATACGCAGTATTTT

v_call: TRBV5-1
j_call: TRBJ2-7
d_call: .
clone_size: .
cdr3_aa: CASSLGQGNDEQYF
cdr3_nt: TGCGCCAGCAGCCTGGGGCAGGGAAACGACGAGCAGTACTTC

v_call: TRBV5-1
j_call: TRBJ2-7
d_call: TRBD1
clone_size: .
cdr3_aa: CASSSGGSTYEQYF
cdr3_nt: TGCGCCAGCAGCTCAGGGGGCTCTACCTACGAGCAGTACTTC

v_call: TRBV5-1
j_call: TRBJ2-7
d_call: .
clone_size: .
cdr3_aa: CASSLAAPPYEQYF
cdr3_nt: TGCGCCAGCAGCTTGGCAGCGCCCCCATACGAGCAGTACTTC

v_call: TRBV7-9
j_call: TRBJ2-1
d_call: TRBD2
clone_size: .
cdr3_aa: CASSSLGGLPANEQFF
cdr3_nt: TGTGCCAGCAGCTCCTTGGGGGGACTACCGGCGAATGAGCAGTTCTTC

v_call: TRBV6-4
j_call: TRBJ1-1
d_call: .
clone_size: .
cdr3_aa: CASSDPKAFF
cdr3_nt: TGTGCCAGCAGCGACCCAAAAGCTTTCTTT

v_call: TRBV5-1
j_call: TRBJ2-2
d_call: .
clone_size: .
cdr3_aa: CASSLGPLGSRAGELFF
cdr3_nt: TGCGCCAGCAGCTTGGGCCCCCTCGGGAGTCGAGCCGGGGAGCTGTTTTTT

v_call: TRBV6-5
j_call: TRBJ1-1
d_call: .
clone_size: .
cdr3_aa: CASSSQGNTEAFF
cdr3_nt: TGTGCCAGCAGCAGTCAGGGGAACACTGAAGCTTTCTTT

v_call: TRBV20-1
j_call: TRBJ2-5
d_call: .
clone_size: .
cdr3_aa: CSARTVETQYF
cdr3_nt: TGCAGTGCTAGGACAGTAGAGACCCAGTACTTC

v_call: TRBV7-2
j_call: TRBJ2-3
d_call: TRBD2
clone_size: .
cdr3_aa: CASSLGRAGGRSDTQYF
cdr3_nt: TGTGCCAGCAGCTTAGGTAGAGCGGGGGGTAGGTCAGATACGCAGTATTTT

v_call: TRBV4-1
j_call: TRBJ1-4
d_call: .
clone_size: few
cdr3_aa: CASSQDRALPTNEKLFF
cdr3_nt: TGCGCCAGCAGCCAAGACAGGGCCCTGCCAACTAATGAAAAACTGTTTTTT

v_call: TRBV20-1
j_call: TRBJ2-3
d_call: TRBD2
clone_size: .
cdr3_aa: CSASAAGGTDTQYF
cdr3_nt: TGCAGTGCTAGTGCAGCGGGGGGCACAGATACGCAGTATTTT

v_call: TRBV11-2
j_call: TRBJ1-2
d_call: TRBD1
clone_size: .
cdr3_aa: CASSTGTDLLMRGYTF
cdr3_nt: TGTGCCAGCAGCACAGGGACAGATCTTTTAATGCGTGGCTACACCTTC

v_call: TRBV20-1
j_call: TRBJ2-2
d_call: .
clone_size: few
cdr3_aa: CSASSPYYTGELFF
cdr3_nt: TGCAGTGCTAGTTCCCCATACTACACCGGGGAGCTGTTTTTT

v_call: TRBV4-1
j_call: TRBJ2-2
d_call: TRBD2
clone_size: few
cdr3_aa: CASSGRARNTGELFF
cdr3_nt: TGCGCCAGCTCTGGGAGGGCCCGCAACACCGGGGAGCTGTTTTTT